The clone carrying this T cell receptor beta chain was detected ten times or more. Its antigen is unknown. The entry originates in a study of early T cells in non-severe SARS-CoV-2 infection. Study-wide context: With bulk RNA from unsorted whole blood as input, sequencing yielded unpaired chains. General study findings and limits: Anti-spike CD8 responses were favored in VDJdb matching, and private and CD4 specificities were missed.

The library protocol tagged individual cDNA molecules with unique molecular identifiers. Using its own MiXCR run on the 5' RACE reads, TCRdb lists one record per CDR3 protein. The sample includes more than 35,000 distinct CDR3 sequences, roughly 6.2% of them seen just once. J lost 0 bases, V lost 6 bases, and 4 bases had no gene match. This CDR3 has 14 amino acids. The receptor was isolated from an adult who was a healthcare worker with PCR-confirmed SARS-CoV-2 infection or an uninfected control (not recorded which). The V and J genes are TRBV12-3 or TRBV12-4 and TRBJ1-2; 7 bases are shared with TRBD1. The sample comprised whole blood. CDR3 protein: CASRPGQTNYGYTF. The CDR3 DNA reads TGTGCCAGCAGGCCGGGACAGACTAACTATGGCTACACCTTC.